This T cell receptor (beta chain) is from a study of identifying expanded T cells in peripheral blood. The protocol was immunoSEQ multiplex PCR, while the TCRdb copy is restricted to in-frame clones and leaves out a portion. Here the sample spans tens of thousands of clones, 89% being singletons. Healthy donors had no documented immune events, such as infections, while sampled. The germline V gene encodes CDR1 LNHDA and CDR2 SQIVND (reference sequence). Trimming left V 5 bases short and J 6 bases short, with 24 bases between. The CDR3 contains 17 residues. Study-wide points: Across healthy donors, higher total template counts meant significantly greater two-week count variance. Roughly 1.2 clones differed between technical replicates, versus roughly 16 and 20 over time.

As regards this clone: Its target is not known.

The material sequenced was blood. This sequence was found in a person aged 18 to 75 in good health. This rearrangement joins TRBV19 to TRBJ2-3; possible D gene TRBD2, 7 bases. CDR3 nucleotides: TGTGCCAGTAGTCTGGCGGGGGCCTTCGTTCCGGTGGATACGCAGTATTTT. Its protein is CASSLAGAFVPVDTQYF.